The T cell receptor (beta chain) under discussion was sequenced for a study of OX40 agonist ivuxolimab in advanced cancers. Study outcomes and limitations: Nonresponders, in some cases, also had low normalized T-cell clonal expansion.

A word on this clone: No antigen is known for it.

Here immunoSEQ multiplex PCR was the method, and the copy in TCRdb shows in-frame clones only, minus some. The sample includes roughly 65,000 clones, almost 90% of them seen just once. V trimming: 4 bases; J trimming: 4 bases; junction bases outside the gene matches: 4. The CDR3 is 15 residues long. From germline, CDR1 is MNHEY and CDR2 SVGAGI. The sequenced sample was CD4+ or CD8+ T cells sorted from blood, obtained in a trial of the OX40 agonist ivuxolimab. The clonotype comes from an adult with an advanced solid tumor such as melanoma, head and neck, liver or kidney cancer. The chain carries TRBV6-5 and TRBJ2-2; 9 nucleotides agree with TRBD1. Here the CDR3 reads CASSSQGALTGELFF. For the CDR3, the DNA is TGTGCCAGCAGTTCACAGGGGGCCCTCACCGGGGAGCTGTTTTTT.